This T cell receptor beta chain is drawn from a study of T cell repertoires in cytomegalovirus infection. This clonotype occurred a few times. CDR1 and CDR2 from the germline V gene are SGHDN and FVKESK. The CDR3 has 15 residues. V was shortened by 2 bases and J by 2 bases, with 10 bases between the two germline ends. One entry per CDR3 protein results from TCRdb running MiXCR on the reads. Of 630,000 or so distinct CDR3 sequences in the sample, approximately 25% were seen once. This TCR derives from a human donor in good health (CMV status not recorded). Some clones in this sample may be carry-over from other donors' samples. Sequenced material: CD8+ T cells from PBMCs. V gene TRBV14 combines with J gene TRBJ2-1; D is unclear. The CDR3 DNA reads TGTGCCAGCAGCCAATCTCACCCCACCTACAATGAGCAGTTCTTC. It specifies CASSQSHPTYNEQFF.